This T cell receptor beta chain originates from a study of patients and donors after allogeneic stem cell transplantation. This clonotype was detected ten times or more. This CDR3 has 15 residues. Trimming shortened V by 4 bases and J by 5 bases, and 17 bases separated the two germline ends. The germline gives CDR1 KGHSH, CDR2 LQKENI. TCRdb independently ran MiXCR on the RT-PCR reads; one entry per CDR3 protein. The table includes approximately 90,000 distinct CDR3 sequences, roughly 5.2% detected once. Sequenced: blood, either unsorted or a sorted T cell fraction (not recorded which). The TCR originated in a human donor who was either an allogeneic HSCT recipient or a stem cell or donor lymphocyte infusion donor (not recorded which). It is not recorded whose cells these are; they may come from a transplant donor. V usage is TRBV18 and J usage is TRBJ2-5, with D possibly TRBD1 on 7 matching bases. CDR3 DNA sequence: TGTGCCAGCTCACGCAGACAGGGACGGGAGGAGACCCAGTACTTC. This codes for CASSRRQGREETQYF.